The 19 T cell receptor beta chains presented below share a single source sample, sequenced in a study of T cell changes during pregnancy in multiple sclerosis. The protocol was immunoSEQ multiplex PCR, while the TCRdb copy is restricted to in-frame clones and leaves out a portion. The sample gives around 130,000 clones, about 96% of which show up once; 0.44% is in the top ten. Source: peripheral blood, taken after pregnancy. Receptors were obtained from a female donor with multiple sclerosis, enrolled in a pregnancy study.

This clone was seen once. The gene calls are TRBV28 and TRBJ2-7, with TRBD2 as a possible D gene (6 bases). V gave up 3 bases and J gave up 3 bases, with 12 bases separating them. This CDR3 has 14 residues. Germline V lookup: CDR1 MDHEN, CDR2 SYDVKM. The CDR3 reads CASSFAGLLYEQYF. CDR3 coding DNA: TGTGCCAGCAGTTTCGCGGGGTTACTCTACGAGCAGTACTTC.

The chain has TRBV5-4 and TRBJ2-7; D call uncertain. Germline CDR1 SGHNT, CDR2 YYREEE (reference sequence). The CDR3 contains 13 residues. V lost 1 base, J lost 6 bases, and 11 bases lay in between. The CDR3 region is CASSLIGAGEQYF. DNA for the CDR3: TGTGCCAGCAGCTTGATCGGAGCCGGCGAGCAGTACTTC. Filled out from reference TRBV5-4 and TRBJ2-7, the complete variable domain reads ETGVTQSPTHLIKTRGQQVTLRCSSQSGHNTVSWYQQALGQGPQFIFQYYREEENGRGNFPPRFSGLQFPNYSSELNVNALELDDSALYLCASSLIGAGEQYFGPGTRLTVT.

J is TRBJ2-5 and V is TRBV19; TRBD2 matches 7 bases. From germline, CDR1 is LNHDA and CDR2 SQIVND (reference sequence). This CDR3 spans 11 amino acids. The ends lost 4 bases at V and 10 bases at J; junction bases unmatched: 3. DNA for the CDR3: TGTGCCAGTAGTACCCGGGGGGACCAGTACTTC. Amino acid sequence: CASSTRGDQYF. The variable domain in full, completed from reference TRBV19 and TRBJ2-5, reads DGGITQSPKYLFRKEGQNVTLSCEQNLNHDAMYWYRQDPGQGLRLIYYSQIVNDFQKGDIAEGYSVSREKKESFPLTVTSAQKNPTAFYLCASSTRGDQYFGPGTRLLVL.

The V call is TRBV5-6, the J call TRBJ2-1, with 12 bases matching TRBD2. The CDR3 length is 16 residues. CDR1 is SGHDT and CDR2 is YYEEEE in the germline V gene. V was pared by 4 bases and J by 4 bases, with 6 bases of the junction left unmatched. CDR3 coding DNA: TGTGCCAGCAGCAGGCCCCTAGCGGGAGGGTACAATGAGCAGTTCTTC. The encoded protein is CASSRPLAGGYNEQFF.

The chain recombines TRBV5-1 with TRBJ1-1; 10 bases map to TRBD1. V lost 5 bases to trimming and J lost 5 bases; unmatched junction nucleotides: 6. Per the germline V gene, CDR1 is SGHRS and CDR2 is YFSETQ. This CDR3 is built from 14 residues. The CDR3 DNA sequence: TGCGCCAGCAGTATGACAGGGGGCTTGACTGAAGCTTTCTTT. Protein: CASSMTGGLTEAFF.

The genes are TRBV9 and TRBJ2-3, with D possibly matching TRBD1 (7 bases). From germline, CDR1 is SGDLS and CDR2 YYNGEE. The CDR3 has 15 residues. V lost 6 bases and J 0 bases, leaving 14 bases between the germline ends. In nucleotides, the CDR3 is TGTGCCAGCACCCTGACAGGGACTAGCACAGATACGCAGTATTTT. It is translated as CASTLTGTSTDTQYF.

A single count supports this clone. The chain uses TRBV5-1 and TRBJ1-3; 7 bases match TRBD1. The CDR3 length is 16 residues. Germline trimming cut 5 bases from V and 0 bases from J; bases unmatched to any gene: 8. Germline V lookup: CDR1 SGHRS, CDR2 YFSETQ. The CDR3 nucleotides are TGCGCCAGCAGTTCGGCAGGGGGACCCTCTGGAAACACCATATATTTT. Protein sequence: CASSSAGGPSGNTIYF.

This CDR3 reads CASTITGYRSGSSYNEQFF. CDR3 coding DNA: TGTGCCAGCACCATTACGGGATACCGTAGCGGGAGCTCCTACAATGAGCAGTTCTTC. This chain links TRBV28 with TRBJ2-1; 9 bases agree with TRBD2. V lost 7 bases, J lost 0 bases, and 16 bases stayed unmatched. In germline, CDR1 is MDHEN, CDR2 SYDVKM. The CDR3 sequence is 19 residues long.

Here the CDR3 DNA reads TGTGCCAGCAGCCCTATGGGGGGGAACACTGAAGCTTTCTTT. Protein product: CASSPMGGNTEAFF. V gene TRBV7-3 combines with J gene TRBJ1-1; tentative D call: TRBD1 (5 bases). This CDR3 contains 14 residues. Trimming took off 5 bases at V and 1 base at J, with 11 bases between the two ends. CDR1 is SGHTA and CDR2 is FQGTGA in the germline V gene.

The chain uses TRBV19 and TRBJ2-7, with a weak D call TRBD2 (5 bases). The V and J ends lost 6 bases and 5 bases respectively, with 20 bases between them. Per germline, CDR1 LNHDA and CDR2 SQIVND (reference sequence). This CDR3 has 15 residues. CDR3: CASSIDWRAVNEQYF. CDR3 sequence (DNA): TGTGCCAGTAGCATCGACTGGCGGGCCGTCAACGAGCAGTACTTC.

The genes are TRBV28 and TRBJ1-5, with D possibly being TRBD1 (6 bases). The CDR3 totals 13 residues. Per the germline V gene, CDR1 is MDHEN and CDR2 is SYDVKM. Trimming took 8 bases from V and 7 from J, leaving 15 bases between them. The CDR3 spells CASEGGPRQPQHF. CDR3 in DNA: TGTGCCAGCGAGGGGGGGCCCAGGCAGCCCCAGCATTTT.

V is TRBV5-1 and J is TRBJ2-1; tentatively, D is TRBD2 (7 bases). The CDR3 contains 14 residues. V was cut by 5 bases and J by 6 bases, with 15 bases left in between. Germline V lookup: CDR1 SGHRS, CDR2 YFSETQ. The CDR3 DNA reads as TGCGCCAGCAGTTGGGGGGGGCTAGGCAATGAGCAGTTCTTC. This codes for CASSWGGLGNEQFF.

This CDR3 is CASSSGQNYEQYF. CDR3 DNA: TGTGCCAGCAGCTCGGGACAGAACTACGAGCAGTACTTC. This chain uses TRBV7-9 with TRBJ2-7, with TRBD1 identical over 7 bases. This CDR3 region has 13 residues. Germline values: CDR1 SEHNR, CDR2 FQNEAQ (reference sequence). The ends lost 4 bases at V and 3 bases at J; junction bases unmatched: 3.

This rearrangement joins TRBV27 to TRBJ2-3; 7 nucleotides align to TRBD2. After removal of 2 bases from V and 2 bases from J, the junction contained 7 bases not matched to a gene. The CDR3 sequence is 16 residues long. Germline loops: CDR1 MNHEY, CDR2 SMNVEV (reference sequence). The DNA of the CDR3 is TGTGCCAGCAGTTTACTGGCGGGAGCAAACACAGATACGCAGTATTTT. It encodes CASSLLAGANTDTQYF.

CDR3 sequence: CASRNGLALTDTQYF. In DNA, the CDR3 is TGCGCCAGCAGGAATGGACTAGCGTTGACAGATACGCAGTATTTT. The rearrangement uses TRBV5-1 and TRBJ2-3; 9 bases are shared with TRBD2. The germline V gene encodes CDR1 SGHRS and CDR2 YFSETQ. CDR3 length: 15 amino acids. The ends lost 5 bases at V and 3 bases at J; junction bases unmatched: 7.

CDR3 sequence reads: CASSSGQYSRDEQFF. For the CDR3, the DNA is TGTGCCAGCAGCTCCGGACAGTATAGTCGGGATGAGCAGTTCTTC. The V and J genes are TRBV5-4 and TRBJ2-1; D possibly corresponds to TRBD1 (6 bases). The CDR3 has 15 residues. Germline-derived CDR1 and CDR2 are SGHNT and YYREEE (reference sequence). Deletions cut 3 bases from V and 8 bases from J, with 18 bases between.

The chain couples TRBV19 to TRBJ2-1; D unclear. CDR1 LNHDA and CDR2 SQIVND come from the germline V gene (reference sequence). V lost 5 bases and J lost 6, with 11 bases in between. This CDR3 is built from 13 residues. The CDR3 coding sequence is TGTGCCAGTAGTCGCAATGAGCGCAATGAGCAGTTCTTC. Its translation is CASSRNERNEQFF. The full variable domain, its missing parts supplied by reference TRBV19 and TRBJ2-1, is DGGITQSPKYLFRKEGQNVTLSCEQNLNHDAMYWYRQDPGQGLRLIYYSQIVNDFQKGDIAEGYSVSREKKESFPLTVTSAQKNPTAFYLCASSRNERNEQFFGPGTRLTVL.

The chain uses TRBV5-1 and TRBJ2-3; 8 nucleotides match TRBD1. Trimming cost V 5 bases and J 4 bases; bases outside gene matches: 12. Germline CDR1 SGHRS, CDR2 YFSETQ. This CDR3 spans 16 amino acids. CDR3: CASSSTGTGVADTQYF. The DNA for the CDR3 is TGCGCCAGCAGTTCAACCGGGACAGGTGTCGCAGATACGCAGTATTTT. The complete variable domain, with remaining parts taken from reference TRBV5-1 and TRBJ2-3, reads KAGVTQTPRYLIKTRGQQVTLSCSPISGHRSVSWYQQTPGQGLQFLFEYFSETQRNKGNFPGRFSGRQFSNSRSEMNVSTLELGDSALYLCASSSTGTGVADTQYFGPGTRLTVL.

This clone has just one count. The V and J genes are TRBV11-3 and TRBJ2-1, with 8 bases fitting TRBD2. Looked up from germline, CDR1 is SGHNT and CDR2 is YENEEA. The CDR3 has 13 amino acids. Trimming at V came to 5 bases and at J to 7 bases, leaving 4 bases not matched to a gene. The CDR3 DNA reads TGTGCCAGCAGCCCGGGACTAGGTAATGAGCAGTTCTTC. Translating gives CASSPGLGNEQFF.